This T cell receptor beta chain was sequenced in a study of blood T cell repertoires in COVID-19 (dated by TCRdb to 2018 to 2021). For the study in its entirety: Samples covering the acute and convalescent phases of COVID-19 were provided by collaborators in the United States, Italy and Spain. The prospective study material was composed of cDNA or gDNA derived from T cells, B-cell-depleted T cells, or PBMCs. A freely available public database, intended as a resource for researchers studying the immune response to SARS-CoV-2, is where the repertoires were released. Where available, HLA class I and class II types were obtained from metadata supplied by the sample provider rather than from assay-based typing. The samples were drawn from two sources: the first 160 participants of the ongoing ImmuneRACE study, and 950 to 1,500 subjects contributed by 6 global collaborators. The sample metadata nearly always contained a de-identified subject ID, COVID-19 status, age in years and sex. Deeply sampled blood TCRbeta repertoires from subjects exposed to, actively infected with, or recovered from COVID-19 were included in the dataset.

A remark on this clone: There is no known antigen for this receptor. Base qualities are missing; no much larger clone stands one base away.

Points the paper makes about the study in general: Clinical and demographic metadata were provided uncurated, with the amount varying by source and participant.

The germline V gene specifies SNHLY as CDR1 and FYNNEI as CDR2. V gives up 3 bases and J gives up 4 bases, and the segment between their germline ends measures 15 bases. Taken from cysteine to phenylalanine, the CDR3 has 15 residues. The only DNA kept is the CDR3, 45 bases in frame from the first base. Samples from volunteer blood donors who had recovered from COVID-19 were contributed by a second Seattle source. Collaborating institutions collected whole blood in K2EDTA tubes following their own protocols. For TCRbeta analysis, collaborator samples were shipped as frozen whole blood, as isolated PBMCs, or as DNA extracted from either sample type. TCRbeta CDR3 regions were amplified from genomic DNA by means of the immunoSEQ Assay, a bias-controlled multiplex PCR. Per the source publication's procedure: The number of nucleated cells in each sample was estimated from the amplification of reference gene primers within the assay. Sequence reads were collapsed and filtered to measure the absolute abundance of every unique TCRbeta CDR3 rearrangement. Productive Simpson clonality was computed per sample as the square root of Simpson's diversity index over productive rearrangements. Entries here come from immuneACCESS through TCRdb and include only in-frame sequences with V and J called. Some clones fail to appear in such tables; in the studies checked, an unresolved V gene covers under half of the shortfall, and the cause of the remainder is unknown. V, J and clone size derive from that table, while D and trimming were established from the DNA sequence. In all, the sample holds 150,000 to 200,000 clones, and approximately 87% of those were seen once. Jointly, the top ten make up roughly 0.85% of the sample.

The chain employs TRBV2 and TRBJ1-2; TRBD1 is a possible D gene, resting on 6 matching bases. Sequencing input: peripheral blood. This clonotype was obtained from a young woman who had recovered from COVID-19. The sequenced DNA is TGTGCCAGCAGTGAGACCGGGGGGGCCACCTATGGCTACACCTTC. Its translation reads: CASSETGGATYGYTF. Outside the CDR3, residues come from the reference TRBV2 and TRBJ1-2 proteins, so the full variable domain is: EPEVTQTPSHQVTQMGQEVILRCVPISNHLYFYWYRQILGQKVEFLVSFYNNEISEKSEIFDDQFSVERPDGSNFTLKIRSTKLEDSAMYFCASSETGGATYGYTFGSGTRLTVV.